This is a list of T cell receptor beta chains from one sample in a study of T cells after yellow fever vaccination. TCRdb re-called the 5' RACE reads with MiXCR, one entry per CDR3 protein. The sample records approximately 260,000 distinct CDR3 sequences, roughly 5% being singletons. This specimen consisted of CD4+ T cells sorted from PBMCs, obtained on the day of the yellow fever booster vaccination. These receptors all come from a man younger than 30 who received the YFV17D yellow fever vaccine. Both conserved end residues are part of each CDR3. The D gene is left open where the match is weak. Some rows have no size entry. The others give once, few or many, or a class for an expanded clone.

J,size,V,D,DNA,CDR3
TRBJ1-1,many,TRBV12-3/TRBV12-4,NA,TGTGCCAGCGTAATGAACACTGAAGCTTTCTTT,CASVMNTEAFF
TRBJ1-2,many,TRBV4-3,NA,TGCGCCAGCAGCCAAGTAGGCCGAGGGTATGGCTACACCTTC,CASSQVGRGYGYTF
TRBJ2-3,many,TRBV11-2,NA,TGTGCCAGCAGCTTAGTTTGGGGGAGTCGAGATACGCAGTATTTT,CASSLVWGSRDTQYF
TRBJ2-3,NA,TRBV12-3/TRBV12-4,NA,TGTGCCAGCAGACGGGGGCAGGGGGATACGCAGTATTTT,CASRRGQGDTQYF
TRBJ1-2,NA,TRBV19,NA,TGTGCCAGTGAAATTCGCCTAAACTATGGCTACACCTTC,CASEIRLNYGYTF
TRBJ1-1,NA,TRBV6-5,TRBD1,TGTGCCAGCAGCTTCAGGGACAGGGGGCGCGTAGTAGCTTTCTTT,CASSFRDRGRVVAFF
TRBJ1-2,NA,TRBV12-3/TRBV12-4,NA,TGTGCCAGCAGTCGTGGGCGAGCAGGGGCTAACTATGGCTACACCTTC,CASSRGRAGANYGYTF
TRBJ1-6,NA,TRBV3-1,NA,TGTGCCAGCAGCCAACAGGGTAAAAATTCACCCCTCCACTTT,CASSQQGKNSPLHF
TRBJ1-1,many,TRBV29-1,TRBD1,TGCAGCGTGGCACCCGGGACAGCGAACACTGAAGCTTTCTTT,CSVAPGTANTEAFF
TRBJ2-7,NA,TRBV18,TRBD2,TGTGCCAGCTCACCACAGCGCGGGAGGGACGAGCAGTACTTC,CASSPQRGRDEQYF
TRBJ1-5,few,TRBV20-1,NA,TGCAGTGCTAGTCCGGGGGGGCCAAGACAGCCCCAGCATTTT,CSASPGGPRQPQHF
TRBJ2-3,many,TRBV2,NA,TGTGCCAGCAGTGAAAGGCAGCGGCCAGATACGCAGTATTTT,CASSERQRPDTQYF
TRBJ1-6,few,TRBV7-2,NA,TGTGCCAGCAGCTTAGGCAACAATTCACCCCTCCACTTT,CASSLGNNSPLHF
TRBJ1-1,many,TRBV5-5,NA,TGTGCCAGCAGCCTCCTCCTGATGAACACTGAAGCTTTCTTT,CASSLLLMNTEAFF
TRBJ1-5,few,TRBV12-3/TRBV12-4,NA,TGTGCCAGCAGTTTAGGGGGGACGGTCAATCAGCCCCAGCATTTT,CASSLGGTVNQPQHF
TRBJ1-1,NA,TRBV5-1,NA,TGCGCCAGCAGCTTGGGAGGGGGTAGCGACACTGAAGCTTTCTTT,CASSLGGGSDTEAFF
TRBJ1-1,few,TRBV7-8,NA,TGTGCCAGCAGCCGGTCGGGAGCCCTGGGGACTGAAGCTTTCTTT,CASSRSGALGTEAFF
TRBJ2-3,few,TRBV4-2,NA,TGTGCCAGCAGCCAGCCCTCGCGGAAGATGGTAGATACGCAGTATTTT,CASSQPSRKMVDTQYF
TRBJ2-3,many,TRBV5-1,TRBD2,TGCGCCAGCTCCGGGACTAGAGCAGATACGCAGTATTTT,CASSGTRADTQYF
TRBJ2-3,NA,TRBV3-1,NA,TGTGCCAGCAGCCATTCCTGGGCCAGGCGGGGCGGGAGCACAGATACGCAGTATTTT,CASSHSWARRGGSTDTQYF
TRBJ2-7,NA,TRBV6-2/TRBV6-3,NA,TGTGCCAGCAGTTACAGGTGGGCCTACGAGCAGTACTTC,CASSYRWAYEQYF
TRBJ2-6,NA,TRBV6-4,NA,TGTGCCAGCAGTGCAGGTATGGCAGGGATGTCTGGGGCCAACGTCCTGACTTTC,CASSAGMAGMSGANVLTF
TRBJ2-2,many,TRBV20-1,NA,TGCAGTGCTAGAGAGGAAGGCAGTACTACCGGGGAGCTGTTTTTT,CSAREEGSTTGELFF
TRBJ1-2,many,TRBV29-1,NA,TGCAGCGTTGTGTCAAGGGTTGAGAGCTACACCTTC,CSVVSRVESYTF
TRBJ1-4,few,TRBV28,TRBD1,TGTGCCAGCGCGACACTAGGACAGGCAGGGGAAAAACTGTTTTTT,CASATLGQAGEKLFF
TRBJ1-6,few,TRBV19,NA,TGTGCCAGTAGTATTTCGGTAGACAATTCACCCCTCCACTTT,CASSISVDNSPLHF
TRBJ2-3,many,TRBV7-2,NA,TGTGCCAGCAGCTTAGGAGGTCTCCGCACAGATACGCAGTATTTT,CASSLGGLRTDTQYF
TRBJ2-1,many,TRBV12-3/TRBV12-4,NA,TGTGCCAGCAGTTTACGTAGGACCCTGAGGCCCGACAATGAGCAGTTCTTC,CASSLRRTLRPDNEQFF
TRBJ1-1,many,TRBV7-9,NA,TGTGCCAGCAGCTCTAGTGGACAAGGGTACACTGAAGCTTTCTTT,CASSSSGQGYTEAFF
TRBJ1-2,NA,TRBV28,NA,TGTGCCAGCAGGTTAACGGCGGGGCCGAACTATGGCTACACCTTC,CASRLTAGPNYGYTF
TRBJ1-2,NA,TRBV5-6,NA,TGTGCCAGCACCCCGACAGACCGTTATGGCTACACCTTC,CASTPTDRYGYTF
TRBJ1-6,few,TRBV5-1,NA,TGCGCCAGCAGCTTGAGTGGCGGGCAAAATTCACCCCTCCACTTT,CASSLSGGQNSPLHF
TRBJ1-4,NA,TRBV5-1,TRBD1,TGCGCCAGCAGCTTGGTTCAGGGGGCTAATGAAAAACTGTTTTTT,CASSLVQGANEKLFF
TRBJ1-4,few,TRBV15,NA,TGTGCCACCAGCAGAGTATTAACGGCCAATGAAAAACTGTTTTTT,CATSRVLTANEKLFF
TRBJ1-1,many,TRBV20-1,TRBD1,TGCAGTGCAGCCCCCCCGACAGGGGGGTTAACTGAAGCTTTCTTT,CSAAPPTGGLTEAFF
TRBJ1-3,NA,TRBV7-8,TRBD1,TGTGCCAGCAGCCCGGACAGGGTTGGAAACACCATATATTTT,CASSPDRVGNTIYF
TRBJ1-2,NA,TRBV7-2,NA,TGTGCCAGCAGCTCACAACCAGGGGATTATGGCTACACCTTC,CASSSQPGDYGYTF
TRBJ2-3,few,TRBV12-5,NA,TGTGCTAGTGGTTTGGTGGTCCGGCGTGGGGTCTACAGCACAGATACGCAGTATTTT,CASGLVVRRGVYSTDTQYF
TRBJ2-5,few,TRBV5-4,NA,TGTGCCAGCAGCTTGGCAGGGCAGTGGGAGACCCAGTACTTC,CASSLAGQWETQYF
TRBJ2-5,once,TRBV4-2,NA,TGTGCCAGCAGCCAAGATTGGGCGGGCTCCCAAGAGACCCAGTACTTC,CASSQDWAGSQETQYF